A single TCR beta chain is shown here with its context. This sample was taken from a study of blood T cell repertoires in COVID-19. The overall study: Sources were T cells, B-cell-depleted T cells, or PBMCs; the material itself was cDNA or gDNA.

In the study's own analysis: Amplification with reference gene primers provided the estimates of nucleated cell counts. TCRdb keeps only in-frame clones here, not all; method: immunoSEQ multiplex PCR. V and J calls and clone size come straight from that table; D and trimming were deduced from the DNA. The sample consists of some 200,000 clones, about nine tenths of them appearing once. The CDR3 is 16 amino acids. The V segment lost 4 bases and the J segment 0 bases; nucleotides outside the gene matches: 7. Looked up from germline, CDR1 is SGHNT and CDR2 is YYREEE (reference sequence). Material: PBMCs or T cells enriched from blood (not recorded which). The chain uses TRBV5-4 and TRBJ1-1, with TRBD1 matching 9 bases. This receptor was identified in a man between 25 and 39 years old in a cohort exposed to, infected with or recovered from COVID-19 (not recorded which). CDR3 protein: CASSVPGTGMNTEAFF. As DNA, the CDR3 is TGTGCCAGCAGCGTACCGGGGACAGGGATGAACACTGAAGCTTTCTTT.